This is a list of T cell receptor beta chains from one sample in a study of blood T cell repertoires in COVID-19. Assay used: immunoSEQ multiplex PCR; TCRdb lists only in-frame clones, some missing. The data show 210,000 or so clones, around 84% seen once. The specimen was peripheral blood. Receptors originate from a man aged 50-59 years with acute or convalescent COVID-19. Each CDR3 is given with its conserved first and last residue. A D gene is named only where the DNA matches it firmly. Expanded clones get a size class; other rows say once, few or many, or leave the size out.

>-|TRBJ2-3|TRBV3-1/TRBV3-2|TRBD1
TGTGCCAGCAGCCAAGATCTGGGGACAGCCTCTAGCACAGATACGCAGTATTTT
CASSQDLGTASSTDTQYF
>few|TRBJ2-2|TRBV10-3|TRBD2
TGTGCCATCAGTGCGCAGACTAGCGGGGCGACAACCGGGGAGCTGTTTTTT
CAISAQTSGATTGELFF
>-|TRBJ1-2|TRBV4-1|-
TGCGCCAGCAGCCAACCGGCGAGCGATGGGACTCGAGGCACCTTC
CASSQPASDGTRGTF
>-|TRBJ1-2|TRBV19|TRBD1
TGTGCCAGTAGTAGGACAGGGGATTGGGACTATGGCTACACCTTC
CASSRTGDWDYGYTF
>-|TRBJ2-1|TRBV30|-
TGTGCCTGGAGCTGGACAGTTTACAATGAGCAGTTCTTC
CAWSWTVYNEQFF
>-|TRBJ1-1|TRBV3-1/TRBV3-2|-
TGTGCCAGCAGCCAACCGGGACAAGGGATCCTCAGGGGTATGAACACTGAAGCTTTCTTT
CASSQPGQGILRGMNTEAFF
>-|TRBJ2-5|TRBV5-5|TRBD1
TGTGCCAGCAGCTTGGCTCCGGGCAGGGGGCAAGAGACCCAGTACTTC
CASSLAPGRGQETQYF
>-|TRBJ1-2|TRBV6-5|TRBD1
TGTGCCAGCAGGGACAGGGGAGGTGGCGGTGGCTACACCTTC
CASRDRGGGGGYTF
>-|TRBJ1-6|TRBV19|-
TGTGCCAGTAGTATATCCGAGACGAGGTCCTCACCCCTCCACTTT
CASSISETRSSPLHF
>-|TRBJ1-5|TRBV5-1|TRBD1
TGCGCCAGCAGCTTGGCCGGACAGGTTAATCAGCCCCAGCATTTT
CASSLAGQVNQPQHF
>-|TRBJ1-6|TRBV7-3|-
TGTGCCAGCAGCTTAGCCAGGGATTCACCCCTCCACTTT
CASSLARDSPLHF
>-|TRBJ1-2|TRBV3-1/TRBV3-2|TRBD1
TGTGCCAGCAGCCAAAAGGGGGCTGACTATGGCTACACCTTC
CASSQKGADYGYTF
>-|TRBJ2-5|TRBV10-2|-
TGCGCCAGCAGTGAGTCGAGTACTGGGACCCAGTACTTC
CASSESSTGTQYF
>once|TRBJ1-5|TRBV29-1|TRBD1
TGCAGCGTATCGGGACAGAACAATCAGCCCCAGCATTTT
CSVSGQNNQPQHF
>-|TRBJ1-6|TRBV21-1|-
TGTGCCAGCAGTGCCCCCCCCGGGACAGGGAAAACACCCCTCCACTTT
CASSAPPGTGKTPLHF
>-|TRBJ1-1|TRBV20-1|-
TGCAGTGCCCTCGGGGGTTTTTGGGCTTTCTTT
CSALGGFWAFF
>-|TRBJ2-1|TRBV12-5|TRBD2
TGTGCTAGTGGTTTGGTTCTAGCGGGGGTTGATGAGCAGTTCTTC
CASGLVLAGVDEQFF
>-|TRBJ2-5|TRBV5-1|TRBD2
TGCGCCAGCAGCTTGAAAGCGGGGGTGGAGACCCAGTACTTC
CASSLKAGVETQYF
>-|TRBJ2-7|TRBV6-5|TRBD1
TGTGCCAGCAATCGGGACAGGGGGTATGGAGAGCAGTACTTC
CASNRDRGYGEQYF
>-|TRBJ1-5|TRBV2|TRBD1
TGTGCCAGCAGTTCACAGGGGATGGGCAATCAGCCCCAGCATTTT
CASSSQGMGNQPQHF
>-|TRBJ2-2|TRBV12-3/TRBV12-4|TRBD2
TGTGCCAGCAGTTTAGCTGGGACTAGGCTGTTTTTT
CASSLAGTRLFF
>once|TRBJ1-2|TRBV24-1|-
TGTGCCACCCCGAGTACAACCGCTAGGACCTTC
CATPSTTARTF
>once|TRBJ1-2|TRBV5-1|TRBD1
TGCGCCAGCAGCTTGGAGGGGACAGTCTATGGCTACACCTTC
CASSLEGTVYGYTF
>-|TRBJ2-2|TRBV9|TRBD2
TGTGCCAGCAGCCCCCCGGGGGGAGACACCGGGGAGCTGTTTTTT
CASSPPGGDTGELFF
>-|TRBJ2-1|TRBV18|-
TGTGCCAGCTCATCGGAAACAGGGATTGGCAATGAGCAGTTCTTC
CASSSETGIGNEQFF
>-|TRBJ1-5|TRBV7-2|-
TGTGCCAGCCGGCGGGGAGGGGTGGCTCAGCCCCAGCATTTT
CASRRGGVAQPQHF
>-|TRBJ1-1|TRBV6-5|-
TGTGCCAGCACCCAGGGAGGGGGCACTGAAGCTTTCTTT
CASTQGGGTEAFF
>-|TRBJ2-5|TRBV2|-
TGTGCCAGCAGTGATCAGGGAATCCCGGAGACCCAGTACTTC
CASSDQGIPETQYF
>-|TRBJ2-3|TRBV7-2|TRBD2
TGTGCCAGCAGCTTAGCCTCCGGGGGGGCTGGAGATACGCAGTATTTT
CASSLASGGAGDTQYF
>-|TRBJ1-1|TRBV6-5|-
TGTGCCAGCAGGCGGCTGAACACTGAAGCTTTCTTT
CASRRLNTEAFF
>-|TRBJ1-1|TRBV10-1|-
TGCGCCAGCAGCCGGGACTTCAACACTGAAGCTTTCTTT
CASSRDFNTEAFF
>-|TRBJ1-1|TRBV3-1/TRBV3-2|-
TGTGCCAGCAGCCAAGGGCAGGTGAACACTGAAGCTTTCTTT
CASSQGQVNTEAFF
>-|TRBJ2-7|TRBV3-1/TRBV3-2|-
TGTGCCAGCAGCCAAGATTACAGCCTGGCGAGAGAGCAGTACTTC
CASSQDYSLAREQYF
>-|TRBJ1-6|TRBV5-5|-
TGTGCCAGCAGCCCAACTTCTCCGGGAGACACACATTCACCCCTCCACTTT
CASSPTSPGDTHSPLHF
>-|TRBJ2-3|TRBV19|-
TGTGCCAGTAGTACGGGGGCGGGAGGCACAGATACGCAGTATTTT
CASSTGAGGTDTQYF
>-|TRBJ1-4|TRBV7-8|-
TGTGCCAGCAGCTTAGGGGGCCCTAATGAAAAACTGTTTTTT
CASSLGGPNEKLFF
>-|TRBJ1-2|TRBV12-3/TRBV12-4|TRBD1
TGTGCCAGCAGTTTAAGGGGGCCGGATGGCTACACCTTC
CASSLRGPDGYTF
>-|TRBJ2-1|TRBV5-1|TRBD2
TGCGCCAGCAGCTACCGACTAGCGGGGGGCCTCGTTAGCTCCTACAATGAGCAGTTCTTC
CASSYRLAGGLVSSYNEQFF
>-|TRBJ2-1|TRBV11-2|-
TGTGCCAGCAGCTCGTACCAGTCCCGAGGTAATGAGCAGTTCTTC
CASSSYQSRGNEQFF
>-|TRBJ2-3|TRBV5-6|-
TGTGCCAGCAGCTTGGCGGGGGGCTACTCAGATACGCAGTATTTT
CASSLAGGYSDTQYF
>-|TRBJ2-2|TRBV18|TRBD2
TGTGCCAGCTCACCAGGGCGAGCGGGGTCGACGGTCGGGGAGCTGTTTTTT
CASSPGRAGSTVGELFF
>-|TRBJ1-6|TRBV4-2|-
TGTGCCAGCAGCCAAGATGATGTCAGGTTTAATTCACCCCTCCACTTT
CASSQDDVRFNSPLHF